This T cell receptor beta chain was obtained from a study of shared clonotypes between healthy human individuals. Whole-study results and caveats: Having only a few donors restricted how much genetic and exposure-history diversity was captured. Clonotype sharing levels among donors were expected to vary with sequencing depth.

CDR3 length: 15 amino acids. J was trimmed by 3 bases and V by 5 bases; bases with no gene match: 4. The germline V gene encodes CDR1 SEHNR and CDR2 FQNEAQ (reference sequence). Profiled with immunoSEQ multiplex PCR; TCRdb holds only in-frame clones, not every one. The sample lists over 400,000 clones, 81% occurring once. Note on this clone: Its antigen is not identified.

Donors comprised healthy HIV-negative adults lacking recent acute infections or vaccinations. When samples were unsorted, roughly 81 million PBMCs were used for genomic DNA. The TCR originated in a woman between 40 and 50 years old in good health. Some clones in this sample may be carry-over from other donors' samples. Sequenced input: PBMCs. The gene calls are TRBV7-9 and TRBJ2-1; the match to TRBD2 covers 10 bases. In DNA, the CDR3 is TGTGCCAGCAGCCCATTAGCGGGAGGCTACAATGAGCAGTTCTTC. Amino acids: CASSPLAGGYNEQFF.